One and the same sample provided the 9 T cell receptor beta chains below, sequenced in a study of blood T cell repertoires in COVID-19. Data came from immunoSEQ multiplex PCR; TCRdb stores just in-frame clones and leaves some out. This table has some 25,000 clones, about 89% appearing once. The material sequenced was peripheral blood. These receptors were taken from a man between 65 and 80 years old with COVID-19, enrolled during active disease.

CDR3: CASILGQGGHGYTF. DNA for the CDR3: TGTGCCAGCATCCTGGGACAGGGAGGGCATGGCTACACCTTC. The chain employs TRBV7-2 and TRBJ1-2; 9 positions agree with TRBD1. Germline CDR1 reads SGHTA; CDR2 reads FQGNSA. The CDR3 is made up of 14 amino acids. V trimming: 7 bases; J trimming: 6 bases; junction bases outside the gene matches: 9.

The V call is TRBV27, the J call TRBJ2-7, with TRBD1 identical over 8 bases. The V segment lost 5 bases and the J segment 2 bases; nucleotides outside the gene matches: 8. This CDR3 spans 15 amino acids. The germline V gene encodes CDR1 MNHEY and CDR2 SMNVEV (reference sequence). CDR3 nucleotide sequence: TGTGCCAGCAGTCGTAGACCGGGACAGGCCTACGAGCAGTACTTC. Protein: CASSRRPGQAYEQYF.

The chain is built from TRBV12-3 or TRBV12-4 and TRBJ1-5; 8 nucleotides agree with TRBD1. V shed 8 bases, J shed 5 bases, and the junction held 5 bases outside the gene matches. CDR3 length: 13 residues. The CDR3 loop reads CASAGQGYQPQHF. The CDR3 region has the DNA TGTGCCAGCGCCGGACAGGGATATCAGCCCCAGCATTTT.

The genes are TRBV3-1 (or the pseudogene TRBV3-2) and TRBJ2-1; 8 nucleotides match TRBD2. Germline V gene lookup returns CDR1 LGHDT and CDR2 YNNKEL (reference sequence). CDR3 size: 17 residues. After removal of 4 bases from V and 3 bases from J, the junction contained 11 bases not matched to a gene. CDR3 region: CASSLNGLAEVYNEQFF. CDR3 nucleotides: TGTGCCAGCAGCCTTAATGGACTAGCCGAAGTCTACAATGAGCAGTTCTTC.

The chain couples TRBV7-2 to TRBJ2-7, with 11 bases lining up with TRBD2. In germline, CDR1 is SGHTA, CDR2 FQGNSA. V lost 4 bases to trimming and J lost 0 bases; unmatched junction nucleotides: 8. The CDR3 consists of 17 residues. CDR3 residues: CASSSAPTSGTSYEQYF. The CDR3 bases are TGTGCCAGCAGCTCAGCTCCGACTAGCGGGACCTCCTACGAGCAGTACTTC.

The chain employs TRBV5-1 and TRBJ2-1, with TRBD2 matching 10 bases. Germline lookup yields CDR1 SGHRS and CDR2 YFSETQ. V lost 0 bases, J lost 9 bases, and 6 bases stayed unmatched. The CDR3 runs to 15 residues. The CDR3 is CASSLESGGAGEQFF. The CDR3 nucleotides are TGCGCCAGCAGCTTGGAGAGCGGGGGGGCCGGTGAGCAGTTCTTC.

The chain is built from TRBV4-1 and TRBJ1-4, with 9 bases lining up with TRBD1. The V segment lost 0 bases and the J segment 4 bases; nucleotides outside the gene matches: 6. CDR1 MGHRA and CDR2 YSYEKL come from the germline V gene. CDR3 length equals 17 residues. CDR3: CASSQDRRTGVNEKLFF. The CDR3 bases are TGCGCCAGCAGCCAAGACAGGCGGACAGGGGTTAATGAAAAACTGTTTTTT.

This chain uses TRBV5-1 with TRBJ2-5; D is unresolved. The CDR3 covers 12 residues. In germline, CDR1 is SGHRS, CDR2 YFSETQ. Trimming pared 4 bases from V and 5 bases from J, leaving 9 bases between. This CDR3 is CASSRLGETQYF. DNA for the CDR3: TGCGCCAGCAGCCGCCTAGGTGAGACCCAGTACTTC.

The V and J genes are TRBV7-9 and TRBJ2-5, with TRBD1 matching over 8 bases. V lost 2 bases, J lost 2 bases, and 4 bases stayed unmatched. This CDR3 region has 15 residues. Germline V gives CDR1 SEHNR, CDR2 FQNEAQ (reference sequence). CDR3 DNA sequence: TGTGCCAGCAGCTTATCGGGGACAGGACAAGAGACCCAGTACTTC. It translates to CASSLSGTGQETQYF.